Listed here are 15 T cell receptor beta chains from one sample, sequenced in a study of blood T cell repertoires in COVID-19. The table came from immunoSEQ multiplex PCR; TCRdb's copy has only in-frame clones and leaves some out. The sample lists about 240,000 clones, about 88% occurring once. Material for sequencing was peripheral blood. The source is a woman in her 70s with active or convalescent COVID-19.

The chain has TRBV7-6 and TRBJ1-4, with 10 bases that match TRBD1. Per germline, CDR1 SGHVS and CDR2 FNYEAQ. J was trimmed by 11 bases and V by 5 bases; bases with no gene match: 5. CDR3 length: 13 residues. Here the CDR3 reads CASSPQDRGKLFF. CDR3 nucleotides: TGTGCCAGCAGCCCCCAGGACAGGGGGAAACTGTTTTTT.

The V and J genes are TRBV7-9 and TRBJ1-4; 7 positions agree with TRBD1. Germline-derived CDR1 and CDR2 are SEHNR and FQNEAQ (reference sequence). The trim removed 7 bases at V and 7 bases at J, leaving 15 bases unmatched. The CDR3 covers 16 residues. For the CDR3, the DNA is TGTGCCAGCACCAAGGGGACCGGGACAGCAATTGAAAAACTGTTTTTT. Its protein product is CASTKGTGTAIEKLFF.

This sequence joins TRBV7-9 and TRBJ1-5, with 7 bases aligning to TRBD1. The germline CDR1 and CDR2 sequences are SEHNR and FQNEAQ (reference sequence). This CDR3 has 19 residues. The J segment lost 0 bases and the V segment lost 1 base, leaving 12 bases of the junction unmatched. The CDR3: CASSLGPGQTPYSNQPQHF. The CDR3 DNA reads as TGTGCCAGCAGCTTAGGTCCGGGACAGACCCCCTATAGCAATCAGCCCCAGCATTTT. Looking up the rest from reference TRBV7-9 and TRBJ1-5 gives the full variable domain: DTGVSQNPRHKITKRGQNVTFRCDPISEHNRLYWYRQTLGQGPEFLTYFQNEAQLEKSRLLSDRFSAERPKGSFSTLEIQRTEQGDSAMYLCASSLGPGQTPYSNQPQHFGDGTRLSIL.

This chain uses TRBV24-1 with TRBJ2-3; D might be TRBD2 (5 bases). V was trimmed by 5 bases and J by 1 base, leaving 12 bases between them. The germline CDR1 and CDR2 sequences are KGHDR and SFDVKD. There are 15 residues in the CDR3. The chain's CDR3 is CATSGFRGRTDTQYF. The DNA of the CDR3 is TGTGCCACCAGTGGATTTCGGGGTCGCACAGATACGCAGTATTTT.

The genes are TRBV19 and TRBJ2-7; 7 bases are shared with TRBD1. Germline V gives CDR1 LNHDA, CDR2 SQIVND (reference sequence). Trimming took 10 bases from V and 0 from J; bases not matched to a gene: 9. The CDR3 loop spans 14 amino acids. CDR3 sequence reads: CATSSRDSSYEQYF. CDR3 nucleotides: TGTGCCACCTCAAGTCGGGACAGCTCCTACGAGCAGTACTTC.

The chain uses TRBV6-4 and TRBJ1-2; 9 bases agree with TRBD1. The length of the CDR3 is 12 residues. CDR1 is MRHNA, CDR2 SNTAGT, per germline. V trimming: 3 bases; J trimming: 8 bases; junction bases outside the gene matches: 1. The CDR3 DNA reads as TGTGCCAGCAGTGAAACAGGGGGCGGCTACACCTTC. It yields the protein CASSETGGGYTF.

This clone was detected once. This sequence joins TRBV10-3 and TRBJ1-2; the match to TRBD1 covers 9 bases. V lost 4 bases, J lost 0 bases, and 6 bases stayed unmatched. In germline, CDR1 is ENHRY, CDR2 SYGVKD. The CDR3 has 16 residues. This CDR3 is CAISATGGNANYGYTF. The CDR3 DNA follows: TGTGCCATCAGTGCGACAGGGGGTAATGCTAACTATGGCTACACCTTC.

The chain links TRBV7-2 to TRBJ2-1; 7 bases line up with TRBD2. With 1 base clipped from V and 10 bases from J, the junction kept 7 bases outside the gene matches. There are 14 residues in the CDR3. The germline V gene has CDR1 SGHTA and CDR2 FQGNSA. The CDR3, as DNA: TGTGCCAGCAGCTTAGGCCTAGCGGACACGGAGCAGTTCTTC. Protein: CASSLGLADTEQFF.

This clone has a single count. Other DNA sequences in the same sample also yield this CDR3. This chain links TRBV6-1 with TRBJ2-7; D is ambiguous. Trimming took 3 bases from V and 2 from J, leaving 2 bases between them. This CDR3 is built from 11 residues. Germline V gene data show CDR1 as MNHNS and CDR2 as SASEGT. Written as DNA, the CDR3 is TGTGCCAGCAGTGATACCTACGAGCAGTACTTC. Protein product: CASSDTYEQYF.

This chain links TRBV27 with TRBJ1-2; 7 nucleotides agree with TRBD1. CDR3 length: 13 amino acids. Germline-derived CDR1 and CDR2 are MNHEY and SMNVEV (reference sequence). With V trimmed by 6 bases and J by 4 bases, 5 bases remained unmatched. The CDR3 reads CASRQQGSYGYTF. The CDR3 DNA sequence: TGTGCCAGCAGACAACAGGGGAGCTATGGCTACACCTTC.

This clone was seen only once. This sequence joins TRBV27 and TRBJ1-4; 7 bases agree with TRBD1. The CDR3 sequence is 20 residues long. The junction had 17 bases not matched to a gene; V was cut back by 2 bases and J by 2 bases. Germline V lookup: CDR1 MNHEY, CDR2 SMNVEV (reference sequence). The CDR3 loop is CASSLSAAGGSGWTNEKLFF. The CDR3 nucleotides are TGTGCCAGCAGTTTAAGCGCGGCAGGGGGATCGGGTTGGACTAATGAAAAACTGTTTTTT.

The J gene is TRBJ1-6, the V gene TRBV3-1 (or the pseudogene TRBV3-2); 10 positions agree with TRBD1. V dropped 5 bases and J dropped 10; count of bases not matched to a gene: 11. Germline V gives CDR1 LGHDT, CDR2 YNNKEL (reference sequence). The CDR3 sequence is 16 residues long. The CDR3 loop reads CASSATGGRGKSPLHF. The CDR3 DNA follows: TGTGCCAGCAGCGCGACAGGGGGCCGGGGGAAATCACCCCTCCACTTT.

This clone was seen a handful of times. The genes are TRBV28 and TRBJ1-1, with D uncertain. Trimming left V 5 bases short and J 1 base short, with 8 bases between. Germline CDR1 reads MDHEN; CDR2 reads SYDVKM. CDR3 length equals 13 residues. The CDR3 protein is CASSLTSNTEAFF. The CDR3 nucleotides are TGTGCCAGCAGTCTTACATCGAACACTGAAGCTTTCTTT.

This clone was found a few times. DNA for the CDR3: TGTGCCAGCAGTTTACTGAGTAATCAGCCCCAGCATTTT. Translating it yields CASSLLSNQPQHF. The chain recombines TRBV12-3 or TRBV12-4 with TRBJ1-5; D gene unclear. CDR3 length equals 13 residues. The ends were cut back, 2 bases at V and 4 bases at J, with 6 bases in the middle.

This clone is a singleton in its sample. The rearrangement links TRBV2 to TRBJ1-6; no definite D call. The germline V gene encodes CDR1 SNHLY and CDR2 FYNNEI. With 3 bases removed from V and 7 bases from J, the gap between germline ends came to 10 bases. This CDR3 contains 14 residues. The CDR3, as DNA: TGTGCCAGCAGTGAGTCAGGTGGAAATTCACCCCTCCACTTT. Translated, it gives CASSESGGNSPLHF.